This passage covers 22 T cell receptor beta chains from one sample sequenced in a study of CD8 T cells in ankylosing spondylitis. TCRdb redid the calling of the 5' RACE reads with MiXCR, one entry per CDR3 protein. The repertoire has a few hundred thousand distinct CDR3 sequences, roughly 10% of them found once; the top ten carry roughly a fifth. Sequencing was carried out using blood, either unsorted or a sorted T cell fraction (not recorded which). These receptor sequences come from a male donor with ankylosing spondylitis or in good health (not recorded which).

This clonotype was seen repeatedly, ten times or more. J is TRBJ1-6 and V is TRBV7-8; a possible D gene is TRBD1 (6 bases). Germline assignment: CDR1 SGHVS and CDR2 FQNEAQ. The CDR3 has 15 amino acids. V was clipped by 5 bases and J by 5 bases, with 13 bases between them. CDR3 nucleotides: TGTGCCAGCAGCCCCGGGACATCTAATAATTCACCCCTCCACTTT. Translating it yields CASSPGTSNNSPLHF. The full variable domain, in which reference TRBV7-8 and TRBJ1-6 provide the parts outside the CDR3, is GAGVSQSPRYKVAKRGQDVALRCDPISGHVSLFWYQQALGQGPEFLTYFQNEAQLDKSGLPSDRFFAERPEGSVSTLKIQRTQQEDSAVYLCASSPGTSNNSPLHFGNGTRLTVT.

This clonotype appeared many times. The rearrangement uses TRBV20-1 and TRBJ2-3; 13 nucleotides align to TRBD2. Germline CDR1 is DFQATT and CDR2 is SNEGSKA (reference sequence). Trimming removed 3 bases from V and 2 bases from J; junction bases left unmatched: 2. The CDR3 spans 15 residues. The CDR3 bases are TGCAGTGCTAGGGGGACTAGCGGGAACACAGATACGCAGTATTTT. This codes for CSARGTSGNTDTQYF.

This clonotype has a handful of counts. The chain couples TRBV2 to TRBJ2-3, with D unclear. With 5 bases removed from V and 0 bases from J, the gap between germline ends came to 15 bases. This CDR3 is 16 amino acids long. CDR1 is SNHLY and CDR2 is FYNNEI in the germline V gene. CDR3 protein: CASSRESVASTDTQYF. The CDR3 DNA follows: TGTGCCAGCAGTCGAGAATCGGTGGCTAGCACAGATACGCAGTATTTT. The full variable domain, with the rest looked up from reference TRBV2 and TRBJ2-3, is EPEVTQTPSHQVTQMGQEVILRCVPISNHLYFYWYRQILGQKVEFLVSFYNNEISEKSEIFDDQFSVERPDGSNFTLKIRSTKLEDSAMYFCASSRESVASTDTQYFGPGTRLTVL.

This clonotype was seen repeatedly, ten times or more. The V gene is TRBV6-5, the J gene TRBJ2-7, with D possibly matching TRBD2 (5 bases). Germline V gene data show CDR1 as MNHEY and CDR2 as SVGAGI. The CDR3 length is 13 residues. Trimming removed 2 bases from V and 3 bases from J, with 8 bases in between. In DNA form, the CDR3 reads TGTGCCAGCAGTTACGCCGAGGGCTACGAGCAGTACTTC. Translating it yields CASSYAEGYEQYF.

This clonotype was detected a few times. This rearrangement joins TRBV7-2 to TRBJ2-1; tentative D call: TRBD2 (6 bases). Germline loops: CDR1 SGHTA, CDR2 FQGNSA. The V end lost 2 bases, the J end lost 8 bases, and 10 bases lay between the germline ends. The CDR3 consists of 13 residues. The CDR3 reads CASSLISGDEQFF. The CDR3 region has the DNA TGTGCCAGCAGCTTAATATCGGGGGATGAGCAGTTCTTC.

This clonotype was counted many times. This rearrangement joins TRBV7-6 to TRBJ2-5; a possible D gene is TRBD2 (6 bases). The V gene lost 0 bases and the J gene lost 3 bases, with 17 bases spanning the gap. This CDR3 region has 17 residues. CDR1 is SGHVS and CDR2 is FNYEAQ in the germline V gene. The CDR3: CASSLAGAAGTKETQYF. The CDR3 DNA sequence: TGTGCCAGCAGCTTAGCTGGGGCTGCGGGAACAAAAGAGACCCAGTACTTC.

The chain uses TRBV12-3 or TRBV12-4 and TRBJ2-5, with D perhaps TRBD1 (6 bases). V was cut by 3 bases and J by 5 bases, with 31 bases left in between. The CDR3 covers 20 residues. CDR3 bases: TGTGCCAGCAGTTTTAGGATTTCCGGATTACAGGGTACCGTTAATGAGACCCAGTACTTC. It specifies CASSFRISGLQGTVNETQYF.

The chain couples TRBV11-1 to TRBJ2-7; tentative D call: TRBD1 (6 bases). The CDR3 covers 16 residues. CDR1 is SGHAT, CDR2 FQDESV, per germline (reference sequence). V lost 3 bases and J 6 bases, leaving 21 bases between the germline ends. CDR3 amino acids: CASSLDDRMDWGEQYF. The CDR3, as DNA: TGTGCCAGCAGCTTGGACGACAGGATGGATTGGGGCGAGCAGTACTTC.

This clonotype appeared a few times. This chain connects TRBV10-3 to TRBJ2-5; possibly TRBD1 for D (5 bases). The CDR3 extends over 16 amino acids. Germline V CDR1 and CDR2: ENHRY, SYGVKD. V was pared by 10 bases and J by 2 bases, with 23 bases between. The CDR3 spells CATPLKPDSLQETQYF. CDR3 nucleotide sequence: TGTGCCACCCCACTCAAACCCGACAGCTTACAAGAGACCCAGTACTTC.

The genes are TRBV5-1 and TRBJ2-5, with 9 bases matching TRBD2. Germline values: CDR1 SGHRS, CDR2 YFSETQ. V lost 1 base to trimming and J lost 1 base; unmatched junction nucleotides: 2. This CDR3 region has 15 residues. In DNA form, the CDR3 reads TGCGCCAGCAGCTTGATTAGCGGGGGCCAAGAGACCCAGTACTTC. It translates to CASSLISGGQETQYF.

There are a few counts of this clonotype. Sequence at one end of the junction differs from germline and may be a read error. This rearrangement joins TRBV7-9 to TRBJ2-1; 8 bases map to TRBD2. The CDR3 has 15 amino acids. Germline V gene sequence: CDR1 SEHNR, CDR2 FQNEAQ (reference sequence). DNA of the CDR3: TGTGCCAGCAGCATAGCAAGCGGGGGACACAATGAGCAGTTCTTC. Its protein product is CASSIASGGHNEQFF.

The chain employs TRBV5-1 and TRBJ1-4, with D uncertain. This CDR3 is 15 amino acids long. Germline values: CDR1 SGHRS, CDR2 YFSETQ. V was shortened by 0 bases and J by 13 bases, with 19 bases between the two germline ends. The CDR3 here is CASSLDPGPESRLFF. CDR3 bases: TGCGCCAGCAGCTTGGATCCGGGCCCGGAGTCGAGACTGTTTTTT.

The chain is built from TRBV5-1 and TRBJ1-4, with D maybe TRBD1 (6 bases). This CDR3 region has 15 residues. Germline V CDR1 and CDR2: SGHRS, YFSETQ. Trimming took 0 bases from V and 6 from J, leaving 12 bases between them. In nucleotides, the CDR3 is TGCGCCAGCAGCTTGGGCTCAACAGGGTATGAAAAACTGTTTTTT. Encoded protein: CASSLGSTGYEKLFF. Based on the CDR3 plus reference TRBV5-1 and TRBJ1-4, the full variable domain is KAGVTQTPRYLIKTRGQQVTLSCSPISGHRSVSWYQQTPGQGLQFLFEYFSETQRNKGNFPGRFSGRQFSNSRSEMNVSTLELGDSALYLCASSLGSTGYEKLFFGSGTQLSVL.

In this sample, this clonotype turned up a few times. The CDR3 protein is CASRERGAGQPQHF. CDR3 DNA sequence: TGTGCCAGCAGAGAAAGGGGGGCAGGTCAGCCCCAGCATTTT. V and J are TRBV7-8 and TRBJ1-5, with D possibly matching TRBD1 (6 bases). Trimming took 6 bases from V and 6 from J, leaving 15 bases between them. CDR3 length: 14 amino acids. Germline V CDR1 and CDR2: SGHVS, FQNEAQ.

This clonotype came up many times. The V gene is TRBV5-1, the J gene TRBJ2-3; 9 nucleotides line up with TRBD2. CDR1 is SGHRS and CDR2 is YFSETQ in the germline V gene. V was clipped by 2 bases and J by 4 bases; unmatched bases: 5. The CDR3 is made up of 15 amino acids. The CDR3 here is CASSFGGGGADTQYF. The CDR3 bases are TGCGCCAGCAGCTTCGGCGGGGGGGGCGCAGATACGCAGTATTTT. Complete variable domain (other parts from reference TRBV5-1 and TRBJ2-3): KAGVTQTPRYLIKTRGQQVTLSCSPISGHRSVSWYQQTPGQGLQFLFEYFSETQRNKGNFPGRFSGRQFSNSRSEMNVSTLELGDSALYLCASSFGGGGADTQYFGPGTRLTVL.

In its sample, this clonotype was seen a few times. CDR3 in amino acids: CASASGDIGELFF. The CDR3 DNA reads TGTGCCAGCGCTAGCGGGGATATCGGGGAGCTGTTTTTT. The chain joins TRBV7-2 to TRBJ2-2, with 9 bases fitting TRBD2. The germline CDR1 and CDR2 sequences are SGHTA and FQGNSA. J gave up 7 bases and V 8 bases, and 5 bases lay outside the gene matches. CDR3 length equals 13 residues.

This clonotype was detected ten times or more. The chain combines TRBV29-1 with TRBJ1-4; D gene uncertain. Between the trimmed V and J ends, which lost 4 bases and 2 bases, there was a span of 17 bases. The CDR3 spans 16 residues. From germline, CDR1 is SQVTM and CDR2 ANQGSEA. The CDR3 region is CSVGAGIATTNEKLFF. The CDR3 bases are TGCAGCGTTGGGGCAGGTATAGCGACGACTAATGAAAAACTGTTTTTT.

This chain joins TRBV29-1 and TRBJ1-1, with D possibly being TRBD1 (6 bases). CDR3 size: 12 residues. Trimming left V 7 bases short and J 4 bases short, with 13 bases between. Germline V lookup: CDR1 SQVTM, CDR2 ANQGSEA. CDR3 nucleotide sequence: TGCAGCGGGGGGGCTGAGGGCACTGAAGCTTTCTTT. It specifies CSGGAEGTEAFF.

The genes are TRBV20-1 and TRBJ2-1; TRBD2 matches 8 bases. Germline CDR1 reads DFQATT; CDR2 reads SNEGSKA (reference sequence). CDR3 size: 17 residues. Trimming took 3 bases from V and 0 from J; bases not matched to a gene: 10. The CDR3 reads CSARRSGAISSYNEQFF. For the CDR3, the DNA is TGCAGTGCTAGGCGTAGCGGGGCGATTAGCTCCTACAATGAGCAGTTCTTC.

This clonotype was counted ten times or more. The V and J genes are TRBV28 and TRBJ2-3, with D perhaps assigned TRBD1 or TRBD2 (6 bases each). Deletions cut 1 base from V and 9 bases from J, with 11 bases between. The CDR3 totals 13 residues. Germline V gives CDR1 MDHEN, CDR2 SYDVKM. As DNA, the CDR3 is TGTGCCAGCAGTTTATCCGGGGGCAAGACGCAGTATTTT. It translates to CASSLSGGKTQYF.

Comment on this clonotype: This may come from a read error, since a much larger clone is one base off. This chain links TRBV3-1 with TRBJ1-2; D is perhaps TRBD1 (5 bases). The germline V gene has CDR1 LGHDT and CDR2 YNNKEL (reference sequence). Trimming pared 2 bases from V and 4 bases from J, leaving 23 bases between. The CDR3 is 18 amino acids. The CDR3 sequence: CASSQHSRPGGAFYGYTF. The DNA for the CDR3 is TGTGCCAGCAGCCAACACTCGAGACCGGGAGGGGCCTTCTATGGCTACACCTTC.

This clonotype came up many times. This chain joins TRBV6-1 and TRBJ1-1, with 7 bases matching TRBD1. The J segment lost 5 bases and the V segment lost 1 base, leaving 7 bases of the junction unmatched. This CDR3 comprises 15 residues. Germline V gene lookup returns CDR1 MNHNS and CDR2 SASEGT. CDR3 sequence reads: CASSEGMKGQTEAFF. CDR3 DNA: TGTGCCAGCAGTGAAGGAATGAAGGGACAGACTGAAGCTTTCTTT.